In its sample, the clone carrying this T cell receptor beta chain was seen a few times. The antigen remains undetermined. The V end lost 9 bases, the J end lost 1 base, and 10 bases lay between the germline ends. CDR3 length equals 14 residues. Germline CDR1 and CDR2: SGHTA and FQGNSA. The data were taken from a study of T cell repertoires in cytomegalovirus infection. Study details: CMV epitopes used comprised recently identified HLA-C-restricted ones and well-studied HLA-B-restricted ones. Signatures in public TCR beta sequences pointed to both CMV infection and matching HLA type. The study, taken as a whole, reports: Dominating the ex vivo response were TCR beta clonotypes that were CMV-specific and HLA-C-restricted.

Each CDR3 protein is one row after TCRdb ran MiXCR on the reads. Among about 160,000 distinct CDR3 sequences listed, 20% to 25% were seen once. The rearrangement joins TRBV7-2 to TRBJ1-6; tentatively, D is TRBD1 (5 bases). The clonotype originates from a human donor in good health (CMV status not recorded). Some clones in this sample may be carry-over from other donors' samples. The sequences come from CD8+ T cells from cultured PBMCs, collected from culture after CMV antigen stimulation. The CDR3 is CASLGGSYNSPLHF. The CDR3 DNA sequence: TGTGCCAGTCTTGGGGGGTCCTATAATTCACCCCTCCACTTT.